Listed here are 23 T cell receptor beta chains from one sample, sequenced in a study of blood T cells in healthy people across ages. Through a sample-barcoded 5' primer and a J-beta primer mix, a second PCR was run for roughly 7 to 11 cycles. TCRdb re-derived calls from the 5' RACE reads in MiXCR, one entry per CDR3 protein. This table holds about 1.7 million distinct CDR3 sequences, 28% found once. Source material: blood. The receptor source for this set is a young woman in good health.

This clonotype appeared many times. In DNA form, the CDR3 reads TGTGCCAGCAGTCTAATCGTGGGGGGGAGAGAGACCCAGTACTTC. Translating it yields CASSLIVGGRETQYF. The chain combines TRBV2 with TRBJ2-5; 7 bases map to TRBD2. This CDR3 spans 15 amino acids. The V and J ends lost 5 bases and 4 bases, in that order; junction bases with no gene match: 10. Germline assignment: CDR1 SNHLY and CDR2 FYNNEI. Full variable domain (rest looked up from reference TRBV2 and TRBJ2-5): EPEVTQTPSHQVTQMGQEVILRCVPISNHLYFYWYRQILGQKVEFLVSFYNNEISEKSEIFDDQFSVERPDGSNFTLKIRSTKLEDSAMYFCASSLIVGGRETQYFGPGTRLLVL.

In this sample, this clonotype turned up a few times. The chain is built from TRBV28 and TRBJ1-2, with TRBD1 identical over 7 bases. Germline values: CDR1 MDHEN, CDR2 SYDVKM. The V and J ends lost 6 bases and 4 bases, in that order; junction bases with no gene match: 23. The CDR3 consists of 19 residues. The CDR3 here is CASRELRGQPLKAGYGYTF. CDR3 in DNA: TGTGCCAGCAGAGAACTAAGGGGACAGCCCCTGAAGGCAGGCTATGGCTACACCTTC.

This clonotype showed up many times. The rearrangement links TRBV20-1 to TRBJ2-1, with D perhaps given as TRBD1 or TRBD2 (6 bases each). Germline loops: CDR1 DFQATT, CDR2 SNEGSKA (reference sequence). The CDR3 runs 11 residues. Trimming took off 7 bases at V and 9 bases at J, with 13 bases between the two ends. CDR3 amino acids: CSGGAAGEQFF. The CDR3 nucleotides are TGCAGTGGGGGGGCGGCGGGTGAGCAGTTCTTC.

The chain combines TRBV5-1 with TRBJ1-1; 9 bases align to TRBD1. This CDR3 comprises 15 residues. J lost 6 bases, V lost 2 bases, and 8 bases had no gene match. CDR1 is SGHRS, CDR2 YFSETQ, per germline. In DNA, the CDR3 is TGCGCCAGCAGCTTAGGGACAGGGACGGGTCCTGAAGCTTTCTTT. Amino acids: CASSLGTGTGPEAFF.

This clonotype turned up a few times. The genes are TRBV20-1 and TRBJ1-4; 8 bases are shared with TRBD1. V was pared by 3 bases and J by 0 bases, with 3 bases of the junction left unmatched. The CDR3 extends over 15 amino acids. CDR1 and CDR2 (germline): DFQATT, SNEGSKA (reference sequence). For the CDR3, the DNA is TGCAGTGCTAGGGACAGGGTTGCAACTAATGAAAAACTGTTTTTT. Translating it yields CSARDRVATNEKLFF.

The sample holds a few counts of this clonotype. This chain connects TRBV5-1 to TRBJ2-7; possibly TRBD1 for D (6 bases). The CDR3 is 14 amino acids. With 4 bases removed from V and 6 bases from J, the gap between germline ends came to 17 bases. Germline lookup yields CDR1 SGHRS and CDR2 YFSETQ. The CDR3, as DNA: TGCGCCAGCAGCCGGGACACAAATAACGTCGAGCAGTACTTC. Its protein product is CASSRDTNNVEQYF.

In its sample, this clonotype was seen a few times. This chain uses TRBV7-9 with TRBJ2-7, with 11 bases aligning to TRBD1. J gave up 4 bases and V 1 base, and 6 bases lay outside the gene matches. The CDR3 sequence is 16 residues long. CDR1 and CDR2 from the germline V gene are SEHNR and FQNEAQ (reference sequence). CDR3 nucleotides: TGTGCCAGCAGCTTAGGGGGTGGGACAGGGGGGTACGAGCAGTACTTC. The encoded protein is CASSLGGGTGGYEQYF. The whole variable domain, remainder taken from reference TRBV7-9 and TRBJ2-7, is DTGVSQNPRHKITKRGQNVTFRCDPISEHNRLYWYRQTLGQGPEFLTYFQNEAQLEKSRLLSDRFSAERPKGSFSTLEIQRTEQGDSAMYLCASSLGGGTGGYEQYFGPGTRLTVT.

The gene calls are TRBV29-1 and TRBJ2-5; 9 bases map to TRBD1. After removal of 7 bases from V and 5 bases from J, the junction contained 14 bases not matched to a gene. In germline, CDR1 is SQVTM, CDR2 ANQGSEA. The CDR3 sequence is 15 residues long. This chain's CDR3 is CSARGRDRVVETQYF. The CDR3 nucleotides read TGCAGCGCCCGAGGGCGGGACAGGGTAGTGGAGACCCAGTACTTC.

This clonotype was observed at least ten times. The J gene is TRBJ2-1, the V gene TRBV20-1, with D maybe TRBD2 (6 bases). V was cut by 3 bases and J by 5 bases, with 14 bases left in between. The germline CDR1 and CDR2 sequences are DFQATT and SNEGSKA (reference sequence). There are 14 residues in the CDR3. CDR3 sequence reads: CSARPGLADNEQFF. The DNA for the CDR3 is TGCAGTGCTAGGCCGGGACTGGCTGACAATGAGCAGTTCTTC.

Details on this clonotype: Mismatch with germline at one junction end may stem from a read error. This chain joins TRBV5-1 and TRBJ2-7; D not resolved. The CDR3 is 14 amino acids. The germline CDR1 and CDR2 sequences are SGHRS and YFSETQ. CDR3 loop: CAGSLSQESYEQYF. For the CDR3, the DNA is TGCGCCGGCAGCTTGAGTCAGGAAAGCTACGAGCAGTACTTC.

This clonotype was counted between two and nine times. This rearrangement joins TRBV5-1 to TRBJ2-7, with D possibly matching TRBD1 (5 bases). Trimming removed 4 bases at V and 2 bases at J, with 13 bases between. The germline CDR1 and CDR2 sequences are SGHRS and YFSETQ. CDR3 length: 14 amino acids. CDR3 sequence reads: CASSQVVGPYEQYF. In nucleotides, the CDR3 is TGCGCCAGCAGCCAGGTTGTGGGGCCCTACGAGCAGTACTTC. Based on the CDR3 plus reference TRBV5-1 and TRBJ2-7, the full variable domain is KAGVTQTPRYLIKTRGQQVTLSCSPISGHRSVSWYQQTPGQGLQFLFEYFSETQRNKGNFPGRFSGRQFSNSRSEMNVSTLELGDSALYLCASSQVVGPYEQYFGPGTRLTVT.

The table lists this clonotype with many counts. For the CDR3, the DNA is TGTGCCAGCAGCTTCAAAACAGGGACCTACGAGCAGTACTTC. This gives the protein CASSFKTGTYEQYF. The rearrangement links TRBV7-9 to TRBJ2-7; a possible D gene is TRBD1 (6 bases). The germline CDR1 and CDR2 sequences are SEHNR and FQNEAQ (reference sequence). V was shortened by 3 bases and J by 2 bases, with 11 bases between the two germline ends. The CDR3 has 14 residues.

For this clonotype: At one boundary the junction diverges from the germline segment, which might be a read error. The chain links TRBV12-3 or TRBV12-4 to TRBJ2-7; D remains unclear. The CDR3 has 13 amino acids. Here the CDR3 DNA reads TGTGCCAGCAGAAGAGTGAGCGCCTACGAGCAATACTTC. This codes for CASRRVSAYEQYF.

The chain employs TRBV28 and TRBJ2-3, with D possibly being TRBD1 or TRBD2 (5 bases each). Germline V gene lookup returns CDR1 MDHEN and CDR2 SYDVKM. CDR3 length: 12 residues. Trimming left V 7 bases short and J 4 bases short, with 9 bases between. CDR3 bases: TGTGCCAGCACAGGGACCGCAGATACGCAGTATTTT. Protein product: CASTGTADTQYF.

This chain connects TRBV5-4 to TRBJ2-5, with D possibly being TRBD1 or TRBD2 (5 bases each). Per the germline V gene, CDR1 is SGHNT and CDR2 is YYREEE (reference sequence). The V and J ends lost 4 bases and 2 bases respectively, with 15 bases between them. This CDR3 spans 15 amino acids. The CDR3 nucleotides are TGTGCCAGCAGCCGACTGGGGGTCTCACAAGAGACCCAGTACTTC. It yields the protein CASSRLGVSQETQYF.

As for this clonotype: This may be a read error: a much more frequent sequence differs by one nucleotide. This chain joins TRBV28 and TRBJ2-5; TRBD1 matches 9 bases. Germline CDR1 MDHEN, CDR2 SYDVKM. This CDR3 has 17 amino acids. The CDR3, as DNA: TGTGCCAGCAGTTCCTATAGGGGCTTTGGACAGGGGCAAGAGCAGGACTTC. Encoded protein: CASSSYRGFGQGQEQDF.

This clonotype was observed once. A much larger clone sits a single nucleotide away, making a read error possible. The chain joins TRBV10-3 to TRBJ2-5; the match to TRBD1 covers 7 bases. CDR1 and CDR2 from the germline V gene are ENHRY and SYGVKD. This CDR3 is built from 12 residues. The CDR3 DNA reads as TGTACCATCAGGGGACAGCAAGAGACCCAGTACTTC. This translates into CTIRGQQETQYF.

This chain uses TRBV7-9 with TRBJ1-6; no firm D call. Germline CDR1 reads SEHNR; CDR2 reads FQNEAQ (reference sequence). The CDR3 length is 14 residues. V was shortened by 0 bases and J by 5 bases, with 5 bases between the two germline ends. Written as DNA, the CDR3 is TGTGCCAGCAGCTTAGCTTCGGATAATTCACCCCTCCACTTT. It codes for CASSLASDNSPLHF.

The CDR3 DNA reads TGTGCCACCAGCTCCCTGACCCAATACGACAATGAGCAGTTCTTC. Its translation: CATSSLTQYDNEQFF. The V and J genes are TRBV15 and TRBJ2-1; D is unresolved. Trimming left V 5 bases short and J 5 bases short, with 16 bases between. There are 15 residues in the CDR3. The germline V gene has CDR1 LNHNV and CDR2 YYDKDF (reference sequence).

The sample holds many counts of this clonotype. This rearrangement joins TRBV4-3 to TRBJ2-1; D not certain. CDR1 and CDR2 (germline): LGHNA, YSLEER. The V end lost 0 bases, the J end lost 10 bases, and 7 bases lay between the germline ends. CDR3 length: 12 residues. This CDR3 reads CASSQDVREQFF. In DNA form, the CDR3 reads TGCGCCAGCAGCCAAGATGTCCGGGAGCAGTTCTTC.

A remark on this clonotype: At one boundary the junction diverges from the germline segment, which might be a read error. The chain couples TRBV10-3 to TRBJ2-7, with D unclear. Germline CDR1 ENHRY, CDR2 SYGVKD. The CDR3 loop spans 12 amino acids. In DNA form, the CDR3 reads TGTGCCAACAGTGGAGACGGCTACGAGCAGTACTTC. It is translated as CANSGDGYEQYF.

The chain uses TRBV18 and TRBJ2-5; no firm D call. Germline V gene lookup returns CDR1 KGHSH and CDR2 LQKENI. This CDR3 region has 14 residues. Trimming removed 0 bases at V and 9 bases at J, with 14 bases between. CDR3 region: CASSPPVAPQPQYF. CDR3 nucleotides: TGTGCCAGCTCACCACCGGTCGCTCCCCAACCCCAGTACTTC.

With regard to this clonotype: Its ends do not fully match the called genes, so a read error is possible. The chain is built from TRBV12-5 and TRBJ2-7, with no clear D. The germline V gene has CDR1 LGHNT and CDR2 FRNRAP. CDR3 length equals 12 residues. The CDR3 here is CVSGLDGKEQYF. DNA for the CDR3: TGTGTTAGTGGTTTGGACGGTAAGGAGCAGTACTTC.